This entry describes one T cell receptor (beta chain). The data stem from a study of blood T cell repertoires in COVID-19. Study in general: COVID-19 samples collected from the United States, Italy and Spain covered acute and convalescent phases. Sample material is recorded as cDNA or gDNA derived from T cells, B-cell-depleted T cells, or PBMCs.

In germline, CDR1 is GTSNPN, CDR2 SVGIG (reference sequence). The ends were cut back, 2 bases at V and 4 bases at J, with 12 bases in the middle. The CDR3 consists of 13 residues. Original handling: Amplification of reference gene primers was used by the study to estimate nucleated cell counts. Profiled with immunoSEQ multiplex PCR; TCRdb holds only in-frame clones, not every one. That table is the source of V, J and clone size, and D and trimming were worked out from the DNA. The table records roughly 97,000 clones, just under 85% of them present only once. The source material was peripheral blood. This TCR derives from a woman of 80 years or more with active or convalescent COVID-19. The chain joins TRBV30 to TRBJ2-7, with a possible D match to TRBD1 (5 bases). CDR3 sequence (DNA): TGTGCCTGGAGTTGGAACAGGCCTTACGAGCAGTACTTC. It yields the protein CAWSWNRPYEQYF.